This TCR beta chain comes out of a study of neurological immune-mediated disorders. V shed 3 bases and J shed 9 bases, with 13 bases lying between them. This CDR3 has 13 amino acids. Germline CDR1 is SGHRS and CDR2 is YFSETQ. Study findings and constraints: Expansion of TCR clones was greatest in HTLV-1-associated myelopathy and smallest in multiple sclerosis, where it fell below that of healthy controls. No sharing of CDR3 amino acid sequences was observed among expanded clones across subjects, suggesting private repertoires in all groups.

The sample holds many counts of this clonotype. Its specificity is not known. Each TCR transcript was tagged with a 10-nucleotide random UMI during 5'RACE. TCRdb redid the calling of the 5' RACE reads with MiXCR, one entry per CDR3 protein. The data show about 38,000 distinct CDR3 sequences, approximately 10% seen once. Time point meaning: technical triplicate 1. Sequences were obtained from PBMCs. The receptor's source is a man between 60 and 75 years old with HTLV-1-associated myelopathy (HAM/TSP). This chain joins TRBV5-1 and TRBJ2-1; weak D call: TRBD2 (5 bases). The CDR3 DNA follows: TGCGCCAGCAGCTCAATTAGCGCGAGTGAGCAGTTCTTC. Protein product: CASSSISASEQFF.